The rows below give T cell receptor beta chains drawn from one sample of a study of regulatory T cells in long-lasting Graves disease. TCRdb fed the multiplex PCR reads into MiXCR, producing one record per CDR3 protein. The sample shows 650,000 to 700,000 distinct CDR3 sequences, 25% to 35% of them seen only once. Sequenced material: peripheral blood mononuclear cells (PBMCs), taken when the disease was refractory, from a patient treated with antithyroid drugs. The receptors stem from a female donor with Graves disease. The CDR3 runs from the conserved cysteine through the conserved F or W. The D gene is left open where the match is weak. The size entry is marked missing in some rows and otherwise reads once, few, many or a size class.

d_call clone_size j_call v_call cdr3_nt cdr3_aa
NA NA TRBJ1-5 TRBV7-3 TGTGCCAGCAGCTTAGTGCAGTACCAGCCCCAGCATTTT CASSLVQYQPQHF
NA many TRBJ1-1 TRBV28 TGTGCCAGCAGTTCCATGAACACTGAAGCTTTCTTT CASSSMNTEAFF
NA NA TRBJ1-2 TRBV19 TGTGCCAGTAGCTTCAGGACAGAAGCTAACTATGGCTACACCTTC CASSFRTEANYGYTF
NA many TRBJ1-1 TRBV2 TGTGCCAGCAGCGCCGACAGGAGATCCACTGAAGCTTTCTTT CASSADRRSTEAFF
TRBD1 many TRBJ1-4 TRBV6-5 TGTGCCAGCAGTTCCACAGGGGGCTTTGGTGAAAAACTGTTTTTT CASSSTGGFGEKLFF
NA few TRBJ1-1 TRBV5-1 TGCGCCAGCAGCTTGGAGGCTAGGAACACTGAAGCTTTCTTT CASSLEARNTEAFF
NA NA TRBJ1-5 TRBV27 TGTGCCAGCAGTTTAAGGGGCTTGAATCAGTCCCAGCATTTT CASSLRGLNQSQHF
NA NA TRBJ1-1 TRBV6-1 TGTGCCAGCAGGTGGGATAACACTGAAGCTTTCTTT CASRWDNTEAFF
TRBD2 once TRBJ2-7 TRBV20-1 TGCAGTGCTAGACAGAGCGGGAGTGCTTACGAGCAGTACTTC CSARQSGSAYEQYF
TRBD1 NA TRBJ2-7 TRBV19 TGTGCCAGTAGAAGGGGACAGGGGCCTCCAAGGTTCGAGCAGTACTTC CASRRGQGPPRFEQYF
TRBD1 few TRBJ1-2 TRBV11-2 TGTGCCAGCAGCCCTACCAGGGGAAGGGGGCCCTATGGCTACACCTTC CASSPTRGRGPYGYTF
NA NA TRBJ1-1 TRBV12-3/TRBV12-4 TGTGCCAGCAGCCCCCATGGTACCAGTAACACTGAAGCTTTCTTT CASSPHGTSNTEAFF
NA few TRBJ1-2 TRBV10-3 TGTGCCATCAGTGAGTCAGTCAGGGGAAGCTATGGCTACACCTTC CAISESVRGSYGYTF
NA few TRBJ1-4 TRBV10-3 TGTGCCATCAGTGAGTCTGGGGAACCTAATGAAAAACTGTTTTTT CAISESGEPNEKLFF
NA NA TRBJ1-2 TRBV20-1 TGCACCCCAGACAACTATGGCTACACCTTC CTPDNYGYTF
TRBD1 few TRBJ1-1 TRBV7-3 TGTGCCAGCAGCCCGACAGGGACTGCTGAAGCTTTCTTT CASSPTGTAEAFF
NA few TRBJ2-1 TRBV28 TGTGCCAGCAGCCCAGGGACTGAGCAGTTCTTC CASSPGTEQFF
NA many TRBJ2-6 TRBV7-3 TGTGCCAGCAGCTTAACGCCGGGGGCGCCTGGGGCCAACGTCCTGACTTTC CASSLTPGAPGANVLTF
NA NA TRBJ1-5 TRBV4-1 TGCGCCAGCAGCCCCCAAGGACATAGCAATCAGCCCCAGCATTTT CASSPQGHSNQPQHF
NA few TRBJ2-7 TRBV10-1 TGCGCCAGCAGTGGACAGCTGGACTCCTACGAGCAGTACTTC CASSGQLDSYEQYF
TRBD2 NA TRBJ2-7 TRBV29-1 TGCAGCGTGGGAGGGGCCACCTACGAGCAGTACTTC CSVGGATYEQYF
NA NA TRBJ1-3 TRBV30 TGTGCCTGGAGTTCCCCGGGACGGAGAAACACCATATATTTT CAWSSPGRRNTIYF
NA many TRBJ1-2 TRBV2 TGTGCCAGCAGTGAAGGACATGGGCTGCGGTATGGCTACACCTTC CASSEGHGLRYGYTF
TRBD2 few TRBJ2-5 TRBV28 TGTGCCAGCAGTCCCCACGTAGCGGGAGGGAGAGAGACCCAGTACTTC CASSPHVAGGRETQYF
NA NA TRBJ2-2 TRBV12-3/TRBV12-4 TGTGCCAGCAGCCCCGGCAGAAGGACCGGGGAGCTGTTTTTT CASSPGRRTGELFF
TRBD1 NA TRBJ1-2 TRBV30 TGTGCCTGGAGACCTCAGGGGGACTATGGCTACACCTTC CAWRPQGDYGYTF
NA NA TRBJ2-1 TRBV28 TGTGCCAGCAGTTTAGCGGCCCCGGGCGATGAGCAGTTCTTC CASSLAAPGDEQFF
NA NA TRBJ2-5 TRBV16 TGTGCCAGCAGCCCCTTAGACTCCCAAGAGACCCAGTACTTC CASSPLDSQETQYF
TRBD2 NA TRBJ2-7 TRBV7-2 TGTGCCAGCAGCTTAGGGGCAGCGGGAGGAGAGCAGTACTTC CASSLGAAGGEQYF
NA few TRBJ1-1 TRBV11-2 TGTGCCAGCAGCTTATCACGGTTGCTGAACACTGAAGCTTTCTTT CASSLSRLLNTEAFF
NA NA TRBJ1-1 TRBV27 TGTGCCAGCAGTACCGGCCGAGGACTGGCTTTCTTT CASSTGRGLAFF
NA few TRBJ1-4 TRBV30 TGTGCCTGGGGGCTGGAAAAACTGTTTTTT CAWGLEKLFF
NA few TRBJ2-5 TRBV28 TGTGCCAGGGGGGGAGATTACGAGGGGACCCAGTACTTC CARGGDYEGTQYF
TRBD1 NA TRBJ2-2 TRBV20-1 TGCAGTGCTAGGGCAAACAGGGGTACCGGGGAGCTGTTTTTT CSARANRGTGELFF
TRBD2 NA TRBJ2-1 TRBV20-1 TGCAGTGCTAGATGGAGCGGGAGGGCGTCTGAAAATGAGCAGTTCTTC CSARWSGRASENEQFF
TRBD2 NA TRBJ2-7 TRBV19 TGTGCCACCGCCGGGACTAGCGACCTCAACGAGCAGTACTTC CATAGTSDLNEQYF
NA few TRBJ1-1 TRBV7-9 TGTGCCAGCAGCTCGGGGGCGGAGACTGAAGCTTTCTTT CASSSGAETEAFF
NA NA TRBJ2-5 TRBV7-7 TGTGCCAGCAGCTACAGGGTCCTGGAGACCCGGTACTTC CASSYRVLETRYF
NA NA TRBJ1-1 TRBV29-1 TGCAGCGTTGAATTGGGGGGAACTGAAGCTTTCTTT CSVELGGTEAFF
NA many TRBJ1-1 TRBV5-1 TGCGCCAGCAGCTCTCTGTTGAACACTGAAGCTTTCTTT CASSSLLNTEAFF
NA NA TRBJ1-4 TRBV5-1 TGCGCCAGCAGCTGGAGGAGCTTAAAAGGCCCGGCGGCCCATGAAAAACTGTTTTTT CASSWRSLKGPAAHEKLFF
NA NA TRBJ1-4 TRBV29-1 TGCAGCGTGGGACCGCTTAATGAAAAACTGTTTTTT CSVGPLNEKLFF
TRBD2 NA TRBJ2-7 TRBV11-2 TGTGCCAGCAGCCGGGACTACGCCTACGAGCAGTACTTC CASSRDYAYEQYF
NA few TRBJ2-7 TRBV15 TGTGCCACCAGCAGAGGGGCAGGCAGAGTCGACGAGCAGTACTTC CATSRGAGRVDEQYF
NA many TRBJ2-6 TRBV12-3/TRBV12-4 TGTGCCGGCAAATCTTCCGGGGCCAACGTCCTGACTTTC CAGKSSGANVLTF
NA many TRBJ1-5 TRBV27 TGTGCCAGCAGTCTCCGGGACAATCAGCCCCAGCATTTT CASSLRDNQPQHF
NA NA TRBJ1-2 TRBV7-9 TGTGCCAGCAGCTCTACAGGGTGGAGTAACTATGGCTACACCTTC CASSSTGWSNYGYTF
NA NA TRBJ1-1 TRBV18 TGTGCCAGCTCACCACCGGGCAGGTCGAAGGGTGAAGCTTTCTTT CASSPPGRSKGEAFF
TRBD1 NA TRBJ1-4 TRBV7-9 TGTGCCAGCAGCTCCGGGGGACAGTCCTCTGAAAAACTGTTTTTT CASSSGGQSSEKLFF
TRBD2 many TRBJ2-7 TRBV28 TGTGCCAGCAAGGGACTAGCGGGATACCTCTCCTACGAGCAGTACTTC CASKGLAGYLSYEQYF